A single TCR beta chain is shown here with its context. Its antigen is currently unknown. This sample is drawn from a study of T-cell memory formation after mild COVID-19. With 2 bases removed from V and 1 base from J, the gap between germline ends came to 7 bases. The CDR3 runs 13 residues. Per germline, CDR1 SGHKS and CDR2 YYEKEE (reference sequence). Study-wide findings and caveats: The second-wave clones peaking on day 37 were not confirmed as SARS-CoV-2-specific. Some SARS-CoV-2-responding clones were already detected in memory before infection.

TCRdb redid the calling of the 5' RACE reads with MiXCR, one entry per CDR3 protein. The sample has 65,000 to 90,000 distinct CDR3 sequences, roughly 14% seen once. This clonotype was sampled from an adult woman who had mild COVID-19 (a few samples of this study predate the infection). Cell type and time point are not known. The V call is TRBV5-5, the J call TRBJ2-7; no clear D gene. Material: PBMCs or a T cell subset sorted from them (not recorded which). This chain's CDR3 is CASSFGYSYEQYF. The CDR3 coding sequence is TGTGCCAGCAGCTTCGGATATTCCTACGAGCAGTACTTC.